Listed below are T cell receptor beta chains from one sample, sequenced in a study of beta chain features in type 1 diabetes. TCRdb's copy holds only in-frame clones and misses some; the assay was immunoSEQ multiplex PCR. The sample holds approximately 84,000 clones; roughly 34% are singletons and the top ten take 0.45% to 0.55%. The sequenced sample was stem cell memory CD4+ T cells from blood. The origin of the receptors is a woman between 18 and 30 years old in good health. CDR3s include the opening cysteine and the closing phenylalanine or tryptophan. The D gene is left open where the match is weak. Size is stated for part of the rows, as once, few or many counts, or as a class when the clone is expanded.

CDR3aa	CDR3nt	v_gene	j_gene	d_gene	abundance
CASSSGVAGGSSGELFF	TGTGCCAGCAGCTCCGGGGTAGCGGGAGGATCCTCCGGGGAGCTGTTTTTT	TRBV5-4	TRBJ2-2	TRBD2	.
CASSPRGDSNQPQHF	TGTGCCAGCAGCCCCAGGGGGGATAGCAATCAGCCCCAGCATTTT	TRBV5-6	TRBJ1-5	TRBD1	.
CATSRDTYEQYF	TGTGCCACCAGCAGAGACACCTACGAGCAGTACTTC	TRBV15	TRBJ2-7	.	.
CASSTDRHEQYF	TGTGCCAGCAGCACGGACAGACACGAGCAGTACTTC	TRBV2	TRBJ2-7	.	.
CASSLWRTANTEAFF	TGTGCCAGTAGTTTATGGAGGACGGCAAACACTGAAGCTTTCTTT	TRBV19	TRBJ1-1	.	.
CASSFGQTADTQYF	TGTGCCAGCAGCTTTGGACAGACGGCAGATACGCAGTATTTT	TRBV7-2	TRBJ2-3	.	.
CASSIGQLQGNEQFF	TGTGCCAGTAGTATAGGGCAGCTCCAGGGGAATGAGCAGTTCTTC	TRBV19	TRBJ2-1	.	.
CASSLFGQGLRKLFF	TGTGCCAGCAGCTTATTCGGACAGGGCCTGAGAAAACTGTTTTTT	TRBV7-2	TRBJ1-4	TRBD1	.
CSVGRAGEKLFF	TGCAGCGTTGGCAGGGCTGGTGAAAAACTGTTTTTT	TRBV29-1	TRBJ1-4	.	.
CASSDSGNGVETQYF	TGTGCCAGCAGTGACTCGGGGAACGGGGTAGAGACCCAGTACTTC	TRBV6-4	TRBJ2-5	.	few
CAISEPGPQHF	TGTGCCATCAGTGAGCCGGGGCCCCAGCATTTT	TRBV10-3	TRBJ1-5	.	few
CASFSGLAGGPWEQFF	TGTGCCAGCTTCTCCGGACTAGCGGGAGGGCCCTGGGAGCAGTTCTTC	TRBV18	TRBJ2-1	TRBD2	few
CAAGRGGSYEQYF	TGTGCCGCGGGGCGGGGGGGCTCCTACGAGCAGTACTTC	TRBV6-5	TRBJ2-7	TRBD2	.
CAWSGGDTQYF	TGTGCCTGGTCGGGGGGAGATACGCAGTATTTT	TRBV30	TRBJ2-3	TRBD2	.
CASSPSQVEQFF	TGCGCCAGCTCCCCATCACAGGTTGAGCAGTTCTTC	TRBV5-1	TRBJ2-1	.	few
CASSLSSDQPQHF	TGTGCCAGCAGCTTATCCAGCGATCAGCCCCAGCATTTT	TRBV7-8	TRBJ1-5	.	.
CASSLDRGQGGYTF	TGTGCCAGCAGCTTAGACAGGGGGCAAGGTGGCTACACCTTC	TRBV5-4	TRBJ1-2	TRBD1	.
CASSLAVSYEQYF	TGTGCCAGCAGCTTGGCAGTGTCCTACGAGCAGTACTTC	TRBV5-4	TRBJ2-7	.	few
CASSRDRGYEQYF	TGTGCCAGCAGTAGGGACAGGGGGTACGAGCAGTACTTC	TRBV6-6	TRBJ2-7	TRBD1	.